Sequencing of this T cell receptor beta chain was carried out in a study of cytomegalovirus exposure and HLA in healthy donors (TCRdb year 2017). With respect to the entire study: According to a later analysis, one platform produced both the 100 to 150 validation repertoires and the 666 repertoires of the first cohort. The study aimed to test whether signatures of past pathogen exposure could be identified by cataloging public T cell receptors. The study combined high-throughput TCR immunosequencing, statistical association of individual TCRs with disease status, and machine learning to predict cytomegalovirus infection status. In addition to the first cohort of 666 subjects, a separate validation cohort of over 90 different subjects was used.

Study-wide findings and limitations: A later analysis lacked HLA typing for the validation cohort, so it scored co-occurrence in that cohort across all 110 or so repertoires. Three of the identified cytomegalovirus-associated TCR beta chains were confirmed in vitro to be specific for cytomegalovirus antigens. Across donors, most TCR sequences were observed very rarely, whereas some public TCRs were present in many individuals. Subsequent analysis determined that TCRs grouped into clusters in the first cohort also showed a tendency toward co-occurrence across the roughly 120 validation repertoires, and approximately 94% of cluster scores exceeded 0. The study gave a list of under 200 TCR beta chains associated with cytomegalovirus. The classifier was reported to diagnose cytomegalovirus status with high specificity and sensitivity in both the original and validation cohorts. The authors suggested that the approach could potentially be generalized to other disease states and immunological phenotypes.

The donors belonged to the validation cohort of around 130 subjects, which was separate from the roughly 670-subject first cohort. On this clone: It lacks a known antigen. No base quality information exists; no much larger clone differs at one position.

The library was generated by the immunoSEQ multiplex PCR assay. In the authors' own workflow: A statistical classification framework was built for diagnosing cytomegalovirus status from the catalog of TCR beta chain sequences. The table comes from immuneACCESS by way of TCRdb, which keeps in-frame sequences with V and J called. Part of the clones is missing from these tables; in studies checked, under half for an unresolved V gene and the rest for unknown reasons. From that table come the V and J calls and clone size; the DNA was used to work out D and trimming. This sample holds 90,000 to 100,000 clones; 87% were observed only once. About 6.5% of the sample belongs to the ten largest clones. What was sequenced was PBMCs. This receptor was obtained from a man aged 18 to 29 in good health and CMV-seropositive.

The CDR3: CASSGDNSPLHF. The bases are TGTGCCAGCAGCGGGGATAATTCACCCCTCCACTTT. Recombination joined TRBV2 with TRBJ1-6, with the D gene call left open. The germline ends are 5 bases apart after V is trimmed by 6 bases and J by 5 bases. CDR1 and CDR2 are read off the germline V gene as SNHLY and FYNNEI. The CDR3 holds 12 amino acids from the cysteine to the phenylalanine. Only the CDR3 DNA stays, 36 bases, in frame from base 1.